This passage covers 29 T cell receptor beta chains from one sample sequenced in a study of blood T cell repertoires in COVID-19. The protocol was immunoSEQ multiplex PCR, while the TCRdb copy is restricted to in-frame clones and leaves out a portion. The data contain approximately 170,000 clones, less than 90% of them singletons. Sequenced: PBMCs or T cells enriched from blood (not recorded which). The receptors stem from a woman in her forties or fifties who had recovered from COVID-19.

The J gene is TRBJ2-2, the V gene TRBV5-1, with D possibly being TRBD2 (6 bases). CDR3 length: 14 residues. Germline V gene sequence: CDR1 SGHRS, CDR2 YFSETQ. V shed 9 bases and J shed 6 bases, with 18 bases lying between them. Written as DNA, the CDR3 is TGCGCCATCGTTCTCGGGGGTTTCGCCGGGGAGCTGTTTTTT. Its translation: CAIVLGGFAGELFF.

CDR3 region: CASSPKNRDRGAFF. CDR3 coding DNA: TGTGCCAGCTCACCAAAAAACCGGGACCGGGGGGCTTTCTTT. The genes are TRBV18 and TRBJ1-1; possible D gene TRBD1, 5 bases. This CDR3 is 14 amino acids long. Germline V gives CDR1 KGHSH, CDR2 LQKENI. Trimming shortened V by 2 bases and J by 11 bases, and 18 bases separated the two germline ends.

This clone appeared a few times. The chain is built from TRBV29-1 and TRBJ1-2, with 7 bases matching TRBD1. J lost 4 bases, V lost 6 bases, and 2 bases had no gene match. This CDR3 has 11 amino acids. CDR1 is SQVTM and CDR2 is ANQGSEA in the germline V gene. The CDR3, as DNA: TGCAGCGTCTGGACAGGCTATGGCTACACCTTC. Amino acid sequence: CSVWTGYGYTF.

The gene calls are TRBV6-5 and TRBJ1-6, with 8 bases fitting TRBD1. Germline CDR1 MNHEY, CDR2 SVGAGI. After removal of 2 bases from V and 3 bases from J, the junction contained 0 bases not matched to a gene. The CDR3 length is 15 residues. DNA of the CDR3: TGTGCCAGCAGTTACACAGGGGGCTATAATTCACCCCTCCACTTT. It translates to CASSYTGGYNSPLHF.

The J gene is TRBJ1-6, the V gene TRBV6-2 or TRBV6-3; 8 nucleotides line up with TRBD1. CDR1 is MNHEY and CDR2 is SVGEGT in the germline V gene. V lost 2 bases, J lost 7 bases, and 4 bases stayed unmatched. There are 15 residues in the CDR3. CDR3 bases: TGTGCCAGCAGTTACAGTCACAGGGGGAATTCACCCCTCCACTTT. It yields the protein CASSYSHRGNSPLHF.

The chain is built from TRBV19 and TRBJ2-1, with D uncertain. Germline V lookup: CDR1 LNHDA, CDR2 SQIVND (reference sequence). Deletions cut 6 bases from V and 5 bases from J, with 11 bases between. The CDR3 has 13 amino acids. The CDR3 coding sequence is TGTGCCAGTAGGGTGGTTGGAGACAATGAGCAGTTCTTC. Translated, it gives CASRVVGDNEQFF.

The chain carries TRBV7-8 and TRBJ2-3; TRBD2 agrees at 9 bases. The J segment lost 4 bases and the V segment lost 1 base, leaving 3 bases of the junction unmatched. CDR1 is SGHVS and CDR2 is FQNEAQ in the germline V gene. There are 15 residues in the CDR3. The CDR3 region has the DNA TGTGCCAGCAGCTTAGTGGCGGGAGGGCCAGATACGCAGTATTTT. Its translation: CASSLVAGGPDTQYF. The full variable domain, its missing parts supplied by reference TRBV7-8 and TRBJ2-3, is GAGVSQSPRYKVAKRGQDVALRCDPISGHVSLFWYQQALGQGPEFLTYFQNEAQLDKSGLPSDRFFAERPEGSVSTLKIQRTQQEDSAVYLCASSLVAGGPDTQYFGPGTRLTVL.

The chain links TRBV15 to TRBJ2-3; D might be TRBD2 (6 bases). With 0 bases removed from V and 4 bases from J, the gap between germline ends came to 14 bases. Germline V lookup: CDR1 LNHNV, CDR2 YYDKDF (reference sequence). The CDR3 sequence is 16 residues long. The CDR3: CATSRESGVRSDTQYF. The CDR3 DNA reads TGTGCCACCAGCAGAGAGTCGGGAGTTAGATCAGATACGCAGTATTTT. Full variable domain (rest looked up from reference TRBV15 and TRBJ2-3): DAMVIQNPRYQVTQFGKPVTLSCSQTLNHNVMYWYQQKSSQAPKLLFHYYDKDFNNEADTPDNFQSRRPNTSFCFLDIRSPGLGDTAMYLCATSRESGVRSDTQYFGPGTRLTVL.

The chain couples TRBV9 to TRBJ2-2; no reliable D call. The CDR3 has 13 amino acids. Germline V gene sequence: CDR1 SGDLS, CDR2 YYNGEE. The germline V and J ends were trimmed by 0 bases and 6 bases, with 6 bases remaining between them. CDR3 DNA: TGTGCCAGCAGCGTAGTCCAGTCCGGGGAGCTGTTTTTT. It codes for CASSVVQSGELFF.

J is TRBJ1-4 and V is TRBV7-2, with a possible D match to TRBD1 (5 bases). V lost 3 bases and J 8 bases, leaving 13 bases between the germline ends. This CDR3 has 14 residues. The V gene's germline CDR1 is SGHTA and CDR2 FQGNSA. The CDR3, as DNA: TGTGCCAGCAGCTTGGGGGGGGAACGCGAAAAACTGTTTTTT. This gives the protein CASSLGGEREKLFF.

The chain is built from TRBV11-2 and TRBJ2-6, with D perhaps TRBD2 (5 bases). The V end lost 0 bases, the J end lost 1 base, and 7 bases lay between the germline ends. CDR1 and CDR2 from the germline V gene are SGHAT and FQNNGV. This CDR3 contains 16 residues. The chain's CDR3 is CASSLDRGSGANVLTF. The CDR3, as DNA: TGTGCCAGCAGCTTAGATCGGGGTTCTGGGGCCAACGTCCTGACTTTC.

The CDR3 here is CASTRRGSNTGELFF. Written as DNA, the CDR3 is TGTGCCAGCACCCGCAGGGGCTCCAACACCGGGGAGCTGTTTTTT. This chain uses TRBV3-1 (or the pseudogene TRBV3-2) with TRBJ2-2; perhaps TRBD1 as D (6 bases). There are 15 residues in the CDR3. Germline V gene data show CDR1 as LGHDT and CDR2 as YNNKEL (reference sequence). Trimming shortened V by 7 bases and J by 2 bases, and 14 bases separated the two germline ends.

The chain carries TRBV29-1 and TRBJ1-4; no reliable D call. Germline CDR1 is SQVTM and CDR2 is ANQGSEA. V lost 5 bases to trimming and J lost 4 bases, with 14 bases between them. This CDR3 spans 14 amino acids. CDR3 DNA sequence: TGCAGCGTTCTCTACCCGGGTGATAATGAAAAACTGTTTTTT. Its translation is CSVLYPGDNEKLFF.

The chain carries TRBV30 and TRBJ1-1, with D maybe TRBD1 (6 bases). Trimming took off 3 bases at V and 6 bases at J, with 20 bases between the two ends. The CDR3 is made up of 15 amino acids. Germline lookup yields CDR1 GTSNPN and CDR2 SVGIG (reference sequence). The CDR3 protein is CAWRGPGQPSPEAFF. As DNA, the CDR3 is TGTGCCTGGAGGGGCCCCGGACAGCCGAGCCCTGAAGCTTTCTTT.

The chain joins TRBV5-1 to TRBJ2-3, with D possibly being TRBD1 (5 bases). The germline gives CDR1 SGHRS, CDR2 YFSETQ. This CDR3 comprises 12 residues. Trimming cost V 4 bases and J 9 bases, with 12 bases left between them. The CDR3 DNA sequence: TGCGCCAGCAGCCTGATTCCAGGGACGCAGTATTTT. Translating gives CASSLIPGTQYF.

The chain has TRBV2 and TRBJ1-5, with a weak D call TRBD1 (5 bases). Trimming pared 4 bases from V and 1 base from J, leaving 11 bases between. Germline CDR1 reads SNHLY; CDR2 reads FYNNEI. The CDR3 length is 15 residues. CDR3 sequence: CASSGRGFSNQPQHF. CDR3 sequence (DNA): TGTGCCAGCAGTGGAAGGGGTTTCAGCAATCAGCCCCAGCATTTT. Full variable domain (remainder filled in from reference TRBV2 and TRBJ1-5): EPEVTQTPSHQVTQMGQEVILRCVPISNHLYFYWYRQILGQKVEFLVSFYNNEISEKSEIFDDQFSVERPDGSNFTLKIRSTKLEDSAMYFCASSGRGFSNQPQHFGDGTRLSIL.

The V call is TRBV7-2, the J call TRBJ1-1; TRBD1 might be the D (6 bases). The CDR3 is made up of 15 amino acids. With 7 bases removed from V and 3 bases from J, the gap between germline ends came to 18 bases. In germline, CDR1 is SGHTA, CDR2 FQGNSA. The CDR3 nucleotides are TGTGCCAGCACCACTTGGGGGGGCGCGGACACTGAAGCTTTCTTT. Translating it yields CASTTWGGADTEAFF.

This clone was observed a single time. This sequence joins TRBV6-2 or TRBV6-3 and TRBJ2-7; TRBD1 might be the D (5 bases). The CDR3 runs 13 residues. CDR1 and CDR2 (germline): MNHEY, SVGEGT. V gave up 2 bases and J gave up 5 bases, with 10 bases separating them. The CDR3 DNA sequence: TGTGCCAGCAGTTACCTCGGCAGGGACGAGCAGTACGTC. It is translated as CASSYLGRDEQYV.

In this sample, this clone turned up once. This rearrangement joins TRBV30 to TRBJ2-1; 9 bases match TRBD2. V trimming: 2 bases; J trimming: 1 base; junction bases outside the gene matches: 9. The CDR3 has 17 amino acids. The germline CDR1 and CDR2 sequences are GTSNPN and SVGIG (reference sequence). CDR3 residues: CAWSPSSAGGSYNEQFF. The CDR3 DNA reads TGTGCCTGGAGTCCGTCGAGCGCGGGAGGGTCCTACAATGAGCAGTTCTTC.

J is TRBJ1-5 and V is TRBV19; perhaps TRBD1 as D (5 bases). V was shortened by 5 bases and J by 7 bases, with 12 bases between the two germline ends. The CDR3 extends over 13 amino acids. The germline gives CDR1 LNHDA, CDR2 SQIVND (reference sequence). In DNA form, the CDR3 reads TGTGCCAGTAGTGGGGGGGTTTGGCAGCCCCAGCATTTT. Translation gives CASSGGVWQPQHF.

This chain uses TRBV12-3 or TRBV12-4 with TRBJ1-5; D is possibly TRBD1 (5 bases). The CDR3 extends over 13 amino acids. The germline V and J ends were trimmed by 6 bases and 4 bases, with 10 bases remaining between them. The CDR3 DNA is TGTGCCAGCAGGAAACAGGAGAATCAGCCCCAGCATTTT. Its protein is CASRKQENQPQHF.

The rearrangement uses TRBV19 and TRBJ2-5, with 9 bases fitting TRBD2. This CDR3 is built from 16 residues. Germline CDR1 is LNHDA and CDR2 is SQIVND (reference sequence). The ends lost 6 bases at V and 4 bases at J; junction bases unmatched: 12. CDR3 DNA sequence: TGTGCCAGTAGAAAGGGGAGCGGGGGGCCGGGAGAGACCCAGTACTTC. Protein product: CASRKGSGGPGETQYF.

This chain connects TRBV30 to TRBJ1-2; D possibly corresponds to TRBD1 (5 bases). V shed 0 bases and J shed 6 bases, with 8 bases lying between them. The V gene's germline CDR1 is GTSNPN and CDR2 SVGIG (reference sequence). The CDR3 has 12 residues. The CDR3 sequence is CAWSVQGDGYTF. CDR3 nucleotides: TGTGCCTGGAGTGTACAAGGGGATGGCTACACCTTC. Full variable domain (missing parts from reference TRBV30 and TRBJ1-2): SQTIHQWPATLVQPVGSPLSLECTVEGTSNPNLYWYRQAAGRGLQLLFYSVGIGQISSEVPQNLSASRPQDRQFILSSKKLLLSDSGFYLCAWSVQGDGYTFGSGTRLTVV.

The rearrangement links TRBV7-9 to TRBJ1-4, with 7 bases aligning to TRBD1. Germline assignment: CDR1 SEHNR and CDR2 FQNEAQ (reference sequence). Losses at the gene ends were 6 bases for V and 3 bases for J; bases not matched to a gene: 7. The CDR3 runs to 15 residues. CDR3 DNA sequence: TGTGCCAGCAGGAGTACAGGGGCTTCTAATGAAAAACTGTTTTTT. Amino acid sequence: CASRSTGASNEKLFF.

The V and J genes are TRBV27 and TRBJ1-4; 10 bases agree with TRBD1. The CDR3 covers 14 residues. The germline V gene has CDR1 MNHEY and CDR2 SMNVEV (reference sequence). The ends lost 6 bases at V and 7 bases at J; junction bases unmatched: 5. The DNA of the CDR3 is TGTGCCAGCAGCCGGACAGGGGGGATTGAAAAACTGTTTTTT. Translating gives CASSRTGGIEKLFF.

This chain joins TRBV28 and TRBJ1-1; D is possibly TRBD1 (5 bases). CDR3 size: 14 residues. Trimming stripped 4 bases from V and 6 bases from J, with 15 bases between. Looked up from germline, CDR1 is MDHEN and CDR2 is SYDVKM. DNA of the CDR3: TGTGCCAGCAGTTCAGGGTTTGATGGCCCTGAAGCTTTCTTT. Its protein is CASSSGFDGPEAFF.

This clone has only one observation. The CDR3 DNA reads as TGTGCCAGCAGCTTTTCCTTGACAGGGGGAGGGGAAAAACTGTTTTTT. This codes for CASSFSLTGGGEKLFF. This chain links TRBV7-9 with TRBJ1-4, with TRBD1 matching 9 bases. The J segment lost 8 bases and the V segment lost 3 bases, leaving 10 bases of the junction unmatched. This CDR3 is built from 16 residues. Germline CDR1 SEHNR, CDR2 FQNEAQ (reference sequence).

In DNA, the CDR3 is TGTGCCAGCACCCCAGGGGATCATCTCACCTATGGCTACACCTTC. Translation: CASTPGDHLTYGYTF. The rearrangement joins TRBV28 to TRBJ1-2; TRBD1 is a possible D gene (6 bases). Trimming removed 7 bases from V and 4 bases from J, with 19 bases in between. Germline V CDR1 and CDR2: MDHEN, SYDVKM. CDR3 length: 15 amino acids.

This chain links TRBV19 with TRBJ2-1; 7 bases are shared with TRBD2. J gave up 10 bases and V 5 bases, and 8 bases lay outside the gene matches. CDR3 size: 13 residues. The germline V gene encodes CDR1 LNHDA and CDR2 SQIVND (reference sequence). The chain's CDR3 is CASSSRLAREQFF. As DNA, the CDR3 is TGTGCCAGTAGTTCAAGACTAGCACGGGAGCAGTTCTTC.